This TCR beta chain was profiled in a study of technical replicates of blood from a few donors (dated by TCRdb to 2016 to 2017). The library was made by the immunoSEQ multiplex PCR assay. This is the immuneACCESS table as TCRdb keeps it, with only in-frame sequences that have V and J called. A part of the clones is gone; compared with another copy, unresolved V genes explain less than half, and the rest is unexplained. The sample includes some 60,000 clones, with around 87% observed a single time. Roughly 5.6% of the sample goes to the ten largest clones. Inclusive of the bounding cysteine and phenylalanine, the CDR3 is 13 residues long. Just the 39-base CDR3 DNA is kept, in frame starting at base 1. Cut back by 4 bases and 6 bases, the V and J ends lie 13 bases apart. CDR1 and CDR2 are drawn from the germline V gene: SNHLY, FYNNEI. At least ten counts were recorded for this clone. Its antigen target is currently unknown. No per-base quality is available; no much larger clone lies one base away.

Sequencing was performed on PBMCs. The rearrangement joined TRBV2 to TRBJ2-7; a weak D assignment points to TRBD1 (6 bases agree). This receptor was identified in a human donor in good health. Some clones in this sample may be carry-over from other donors' samples. This receptor has the CDR3 CASSAQGIGEQYF. Here is the DNA: TGTGCCAGCAGTGCTCAGGGGATTGGCGAGCAGTACTTC.